The clone carrying this T cell receptor (beta chain) has a single count. This sample stems from a study of OX40 agonist ivuxolimab in advanced cancers. V gave up 3 bases and J gave up 7 bases, with 18 bases separating them. From germline, CDR1 is SGDLS and CDR2 YYNGEE. This CDR3 region has 15 residues. The assay was immunoSEQ multiplex PCR, and TCRdb's table has in-frame clones only and misses some. The data contain 45,000 to 60,000 clones, around nine tenths of them seen just once; the ten biggest clones take up about 9.3%. This material consisted of CD4+ or CD8+ T cells sorted from blood, taken in a trial of the OX40 agonist ivuxolimab. The clonotype comes from an adult with an advanced solid tumor such as melanoma, head and neck, liver or kidney cancer. V usage is TRBV9 and J usage is TRBJ2-3; no clear D gene. In nucleotides, the CDR3 is TGTGCCAGCAGCGAAGACGGACCGTCTGTTTATACGCAGTATTTT. This sequence encodes CASSEDGPSVYTQYF.